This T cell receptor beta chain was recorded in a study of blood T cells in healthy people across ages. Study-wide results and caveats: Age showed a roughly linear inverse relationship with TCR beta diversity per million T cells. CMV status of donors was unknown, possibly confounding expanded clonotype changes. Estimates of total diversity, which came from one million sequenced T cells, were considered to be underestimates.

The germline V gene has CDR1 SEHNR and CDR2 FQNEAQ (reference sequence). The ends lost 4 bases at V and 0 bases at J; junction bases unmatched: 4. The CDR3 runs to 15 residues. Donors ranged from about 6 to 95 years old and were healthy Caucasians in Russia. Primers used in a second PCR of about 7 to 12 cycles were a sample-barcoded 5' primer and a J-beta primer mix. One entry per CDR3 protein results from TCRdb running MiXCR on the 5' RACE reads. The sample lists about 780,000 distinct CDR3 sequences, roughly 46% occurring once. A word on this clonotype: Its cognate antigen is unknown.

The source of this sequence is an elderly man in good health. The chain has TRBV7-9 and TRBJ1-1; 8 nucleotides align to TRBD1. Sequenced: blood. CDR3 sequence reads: CASSWNRGMNTEAFF. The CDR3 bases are TGTGCCAGCAGCTGGAACAGGGGGATGAACACTGAAGCTTTCTTT.